A selection of T cell receptor beta chains follows, all from one sample in a study of shared clonotypes between healthy human individuals. Clones were sequenced by immunoSEQ multiplex PCR, and TCRdb holds only the in-frame ones, with some missing. The data show hundreds of thousands of clones, roughly 98% seen once. The sequenced material came from naive CD8+ T cells sorted from blood. These receptors all come from a man aged 30-40 years in good health. Each CDR3 is given with its conserved first and last residue. Each record gives: V gene, J gene, D gene, clone size, CDR3 protein, CDR3 DNA. A D gene is named only where the DNA matches it firmly. The listing skips clone size in some rows; elsewhere it reads once, few, many or a size class.

>TRBV27|TRBJ2-1|-|-
CASSFLTGSSYNEQFF
TGTGCCAGCAGTTTCCTCACAGGGAGCTCCTACAATGAGCAGTTCTTC
>TRBV11-2|TRBJ2-5|TRBD1|-
CASSVGLTGTGGRETQYF
TGTGCCAGCAGCGTGGGATTAACCGGGACAGGGGGTAGGGAGACCCAGTACTTC
>TRBV29-1|TRBJ2-1|TRBD1|once
CSVEESERAGTVFSDEQFF
TGCAGCGTTGAGGAATCCGAGAGGGCCGGGACAGTTTTTTCGGATGAGCAGTTCTTC
>TRBV4-1|TRBJ2-7|-|-
CASSRDYEQYF
TGCGCCAGCAGCCGGGACTACGAGCAGTACTTC
>TRBV21-1|TRBJ1-4|-|-
CASSKRPAVPTNEKLFF
TGTGCCAGCAGCAAACGCCCAGCGGTTCCAACTAATGAAAAACTGTTTTTT
>TRBV5-6|TRBJ2-1|-|-
CASSLVWGNEQFF
TGTGCCAGCAGCTTGGTTTGGGGAAATGAGCAGTTCTTC
>TRBV29-1|TRBJ2-2|-|-
CSVEKPGWESGELFF
TGCAGCGTTGAAAAACCGGGATGGGAGTCCGGGGAGCTGTTTTTT
>TRBV7-6|TRBJ2-7|-|-
CASSLKPNEQYF
TGTGCCAGCAGCTTAAAACCCAACGAGCAGTACTTC
>TRBV11-2|TRBJ1-3|TRBD1|-
CASSTGQVSGNTIYF
TGTGCCAGCAGCACGGGACAGGTCTCTGGAAACACCATATATTTT
>TRBV11-2|TRBJ2-5|TRBD1|-
CASSLDLVDGPQGVGETQYF
TGTGCCAGCAGCTTAGATCTTGTAGACGGCCCTCAGGGGGTCGGAGAGACCCAGTACTTC
>TRBV7-2|TRBJ2-7|-|-
CASSFPPPFYEQYF
TGTGCCAGCAGCTTTCCCCCGCCTTTCTACGAGCAGTACTTC
>TRBV15|TRBJ2-2|TRBD2|-
CATRSSGRPAGELFF
TGTGCCACCAGGTCTAGCGGGAGGCCCGCCGGGGAGCTGTTTTTT
>TRBV23-1|TRBJ2-7|-|-
CASSQSPTSSYEQYF
TGCGCCAGCAGTCAATCCCCCACGAGCTCCTACGAGCAGTACTTC
>TRBV29-1|TRBJ2-7|-|-
CSVEVPDREGYEQYF
TGCAGCGTTGAAGTTCCTGACAGGGAGGGTTACGAGCAGTACTTC
>TRBV28|TRBJ2-1|-|once
CATQVYMGSGNEQFF
TGTGCTACCCAGGTGTATATGGGAAGCGGCAATGAGCAGTTCTTC
>TRBV15|TRBJ2-2|-|once
CATSSDSSGELFF
TGTGCCACCAGCAGCGACAGTTCCGGGGAGCTGTTTTTT
>TRBV27|TRBJ2-2|TRBD1|once
CASSSLGGLNTGELFF
TGTGCCAGCAGTTCCTTAGGGGGCTTGAACACCGGGGAGCTGTTTTTT
>TRBV10-2|TRBJ2-2|-|-
CASGGWEAGELFF
TGCGCCAGCGGGGGTTGGGAGGCCGGGGAGCTGTTTTTT
>TRBV7-9|TRBJ2-7|TRBD1|-
CASSLGRDRVGSYEQYF
TGTGCCAGCAGCTTAGGTCGGGACAGGGTGGGGTCCTACGAGCAGTACTTC
>TRBV9|TRBJ1-2|-|-
CASSVVADSNYGYTF
TGTGCCAGCAGCGTAGTAGCGGACAGCAACTATGGCTACACCTTC
>TRBV7-5|TRBJ1-5|-|-
CVRSLERQGRNQPQHF
TGTGTCAGAAGCTTAGAGCGGCAGGGGCGCAATCAGCCCCAGCATTTT
>TRBV6-5|TRBJ2-1|TRBD2|-
CASSLSPGLYYNEQFF
TGTGCCAGCAGTTTATCCCCGGGACTATACTACAATGAGCAGTTCTTC
>TRBV9|TRBJ2-1|TRBD2|-
CASSVVASGSYGEQFF
TGTGCCAGCAGCGTAGTGGCTAGCGGGAGTTACGGTGAGCAGTTCTTC
>TRBV27|TRBJ2-7|TRBD2|-
CASSRAGTRVGEQYF
TGTGCCAGCAGTAGGGCCGGGACTAGGGTCGGCGAGCAGTACTTC
>TRBV2|TRBJ2-6|TRBD2|-
CASRGTSGSYGANVLTF
TGTGCCAGCAGGGGGACTAGCGGGAGTTATGGGGCCAACGTCCTGACTTTC
>TRBV7-9|TRBJ2-3|TRBD1|-
CASSPPRQGWSTDTQYF
TGTGCCAGCAGCCCCCCTCGACAGGGTTGGAGCACAGATACGCAGTATTTT
>TRBV4-3|TRBJ2-1|-|-
CASSQEWRDPYNEQFF
TGCGCCAGCAGCCAAGAATGGCGGGATCCCTACAATGAGCAGTTCTTC
>TRBV19|TRBJ2-2|-|-
CASSVQGANTGELFF
TGTGCCAGTAGTGTACAGGGCGCGAACACCGGGGAGCTGTTTTTT
>TRBV5-4|TRBJ2-3|TRBD2|-
CASSSMGAGGPTDTQYF
TGTGCCAGCAGCTCTATGGGGGCGGGAGGCCCCACAGATACGCAGTATTTT
>TRBV7-9|TRBJ1-4|-|once
CASSLGPDPATNEKLFF
TGTGCCAGCAGCTTAGGTCCCGATCCTGCAACTAATGAAAAACTGTTTTTT
>TRBV7-2|TRBJ2-3|-|-
CASSLARQLSTDTQYF
TGTGCCAGCAGCTTAGCTCGACAGCTTAGCACAGATACGCAGTATTTT
>TRBV29-1|TRBJ1-2|-|-
CSVLRTSPGTYGYTF
TGCAGCGTTCTCCGGACGTCACCCGGGACCTATGGCTACACCTTC
>TRBV7-9|TRBJ1-1|-|-
CASSHGTRREAFF
TGTGCCAGCAGCCATGGGACACGGCGAGAGGCTTTCTTT
>TRBV6-5|TRBJ1-1|-|-
CASSYDPLTEAFF
TGTGCCAGCAGTTACGACCCCCTCACTGAAGCTTTCTTT
>TRBV27|TRBJ2-2|-|-
CASSLSQVGGSNTGELFF
TGTGCCAGCAGTTTATCTCAAGTCGGTGGGTCGAACACCGGGGAGCTGTTTTTT
>TRBV27|TRBJ2-7|-|-
CASSLDSISYEQYF
TGTGCCAGCAGCCTAGACAGCATCTCCTACGAGCAGTACTTC
>TRBV6-5|TRBJ1-1|-|-
CASSSPAGEAFF
TGTGCCAGCAGTTCCCCTGCAGGGGAAGCTTTCTTT
>TRBV5-6|TRBJ2-1|-|-
CASRQGFGINEQFF
TGTGCCAGCAGGCAGGGTTTCGGTATCAATGAGCAGTTCTTC
>TRBV19|TRBJ2-2|-|-
CASSLTGRNTGELFF
TGTGCCAGTAGTTTGACAGGCAGGAACACCGGGGAGCTGTTTTTT
>TRBV28|TRBJ1-1|-|-
CASSSGRRNTEAFF
TGTGCCAGCAGTTCCGGACGGAGGAACACTGAAGCTTTCTTT
>TRBV5-4|TRBJ2-5|-|-
CASSLAYQETQYF
TGTGCCAGCAGCTTGGCTTACCAAGAGACCCAGTACTTC
>TRBV9|TRBJ1-1|-|-
CASSPNRVFDTEAFF
TGTGCCAGCAGCCCAAACAGGGTTTTCGACACTGAAGCTTTCTTT
>TRBV7-9|TRBJ1-4|-|-
CASSLGRIWGAQDNEKLFF
TGTGCCAGCAGCTTAGGACGTATATGGGGGGCTCAGGATAATGAAAAACTGTTTTTT
>TRBV27|TRBJ2-5|TRBD2|-
CASSLLGTSGPRTQYF
TGTGCCAGCAGTTTATTAGGGACTAGCGGTCCCAGGACCCAGTACTTC
>TRBV7-9|TRBJ1-2|TRBD1|-
CASGWTGIGGYTF
TGTGCCAGCGGTTGGACAGGAATTGGTGGCTACACCTTC
>TRBV5-3|TRBJ2-7|-|-
CARSLAYEQYF
TGTGCCAGAAGCTTAGCCTACGAGCAGTACTTC
>TRBV10-3|TRBJ2-5|-|-
CAISMILEQGPLGSQYF
TGTGCCATCAGTATGATTCTAGAGCAGGGCCCCCTGGGGTCCCAGTACTTC
>TRBV6-5|TRBJ2-2|-|-
CASSYSVGDYTGELFF
TGTGCCAGCAGTTACTCGGTGGGAGATTACACCGGGGAGCTGTTTTTT